The entry below gives a single T cell receptor (beta chain) sequence along with its context. The repertoire was sequenced with immunoSEQ multiplex PCR; TCRdb's copy has only in-frame clones and lacks some. Of fewer than 70,000 clones listed, approximately 87% were seen once; the top ten hold under 5.5%. The data originate from a study of T cell changes during pregnancy in multiple sclerosis. The CDR3 consists of 15 residues. The V and J ends lost 8 bases and 7 bases, in that order; junction bases with no gene match: 14. CDR1 and CDR2 from the germline V gene are MNHNY and SVGAGI (reference sequence).

This clonotype was obtained from a human donor whose cells served as feeder cells for cultures in a pregnancy study. The chain has TRBV6-6 and TRBJ2-1; 7 bases are a match to TRBD1. The sequenced sample was peripheral blood from another person, used as feeder cells. The CDR3 DNA reads TGTGCCAGCGCATCGGTACAGGGGAAATGGAATGAGCAGTTCTTC. Its protein product is CASASVQGKWNEQFF.